This record concerns one TCR beta chain sequence. This table comes from immunoSEQ multiplex PCR, and its TCRdb copy is limited to in-frame clones, with some not included. This table holds around 250,000 clones, more than 65% found once. The sample comes from a study of control samples from healthy donors and cancer patients. The CDR3 consists of 16 residues. V lost 1 base and J lost 2, with 12 bases in between. Germline CDR1 SGHTA, CDR2 FQGNSA. This clonotype originated in a woman in her sixties or seventies with lung cancer. Sequenced: PBMCs. This sequence joins TRBV7-2 and TRBJ1-5, with D maybe TRBD1 (5 bases). CDR3 residues: CASSLDGGSRNQPQHF. The CDR3 DNA reads TGTGCCAGCAGCTTAGATGGGGGGTCGCGCAATCAGCCCCAGCATTTT. Based on the CDR3 plus reference TRBV7-2 and TRBJ1-5, the full variable domain is GAGVSQSPSNKVTEKGKDVELRCDPISGHTALYWYRQSLGQGLEFLIYFQGNSAPDKSGLPSDRFSAERTGGSVSTLTIQRTQQEDSAVYLCASSLDGGSRNQPQHFGDGTRLSIL.